These T cell receptor beta chains were read from a single sample in a study of T cells in Graves' hyperthyroidism and ophthalmopathy. Each CDR3 protein is one row after TCRdb ran MiXCR on the multiplex PCR reads. The sample holds about 420,000 distinct CDR3 sequences, roughly 13% seen once. Material: blood. The receptor set was obtained from a woman aged 18-35 years with Graves' hyperthyroidism. CDR3s leave out the opening cysteine and the closing phenylalanine or tryptophan. The order of the fields is V gene, D gene, CDR3 protein. D genes are given only for firm matches.

>TRBV27|TRBD1
ASSLQPTGWTDTQY
>TRBV30|TRBD1
AWTGGTEQF
>TRBV10-3|TRBD2
AINREGTGELF
>TRBV20-1|-
SASYPSATDGYT
>TRBV12-3/TRBV12-4|-
ASSPGQFTEAF
>TRBV18|TRBD1
ASSPRTGEMNTEAF
>TRBV5-5|-
ASSLVWTVNQPQH
>TRBV12-3/TRBV12-4|TRBD2
ASSPPGLAGVQQY
>TRBV6-2/TRBV6-3|TRBD1
ASSYSRTGNEQY
>TRBV12-3/TRBV12-4|-
ASSGQLDQPQH
>TRBV30|-
AWSVGDGYT
>TRBV7-9|-
ASSLVLNRANYGYT
>TRBV6-1|-
ASSPDSSSGYT
>TRBV12-3/TRBV12-4|-
ASSLGQTGNTIY
>TRBV6-1|TRBD1
ASSDGTGEADGYT
>TRBV28|TRBD2
ASSGTSGSYEQY
>TRBV5-6|TRBD1
ASSRDRSGNTIY
>TRBV14|-
ASSQTKGPGWYEQY
>TRBV4-1|-
ASSRPVDRGRGGREQY
>TRBV4-1|-
ASSPEGIGGSYNEQF
>TRBV11-2|TRBD2
ASSLERLAGGGGEQF
>TRBV20-1|-
SARHYSGETQY
>TRBV7-2|-
ASSSTGGYTEAF